Shown below are 9 T cell receptor beta chains from a single sample sequenced in a study of blood T cells in healthy people across ages. The second PCR ran roughly 6 to 12 cycles with a sample-barcoded 5' primer and J-beta primers. TCRdb passed the 5' RACE reads through MiXCR, listing each CDR3 protein once. The profile shows about 1.6 million distinct CDR3 sequences, roughly 32% of them singletons. Sequenced input: blood. These receptors all stem from a woman aged 30 to 39 in good health.

In the case of this clonotype: Being one base from a much bigger clone, this may be a read error. Here the CDR3 reads CSVGGLARREQYF. In DNA, the CDR3 is TGCAGCGTCGGGGGACTGGCTCGCCGGGAGCAGTACTTC. V gene TRBV29-1 combines with J gene TRBJ2-7, with a tentative D call TRBD2 (6 bases). The CDR3 totals 13 residues. Germline V CDR1 and CDR2: SQVTM, ANQGSEA. V lost 6 bases to trimming and J lost 7 bases, with 19 bases between them.

This clonotype has just a few counts. CDR3 bases: TGTGCCACCGACAGGGCCCTGGGAAACGAGCAGTACTTC. Translating gives CATDRALGNEQYF. The chain carries TRBV10-3 and TRBJ2-7, with 7 bases that match TRBD1. Trimming removed 10 bases from V and 5 bases from J; junction bases left unmatched: 11. The CDR3 covers 13 residues. Per the germline V gene, CDR1 is ENHRY and CDR2 is SYGVKD.

The chain joins TRBV20-1 to TRBJ2-5; TRBD1 matches 10 bases. Unmatched junction bases numbered 6, after V lost 6 bases and J lost 2 bases. Germline CDR1 and CDR2: DFQATT and SNEGSKA (reference sequence). This CDR3 spans 14 amino acids. Here the CDR3 DNA reads TGCAGTGCACTCCCGGGACAGGGGCAAGAGACCCAGTACTTC. Translating it yields CSALPGQGQETQYF.

As regards this clonotype: With a much larger clone just one base away, this may be a read error. The chain employs TRBV29-1 and TRBJ2-7, with 14 bases matching TRBD2. The end of the DNA is better explained by TRBJ2-5, so the J call may be wrong. The V gene's germline CDR1 is SQVTM and CDR2 ANQGSEA. The CDR3 loop spans 15 amino acids. CDR3 nucleotide sequence: TGCAGCGTTGCCGGACTAGCGGGGGGAGGGGAGACCCAGTACTTC. It is translated as CSVAGLAGGGETQYF.

The chain is built from TRBV20-1 and TRBJ2-1; D call uncertain. This CDR3 is 12 amino acids long. CDR1 is DFQATT and CDR2 is SNEGSKA in the germline V gene (reference sequence). Trimming stripped 6 bases from V and 6 bases from J, with 12 bases between. The CDR3 here is CSAATVLNEQFF. CDR3 nucleotides: TGCAGTGCCGCAACTGTGCTCAATGAGCAGTTCTTC.

This clonotype was counted many times. V usage is TRBV4-2 and J usage is TRBJ2-1; TRBD2 might be the D (5 bases). Germline lookup yields CDR1 LGHNA and CDR2 YNFKEQ. The CDR3 is 13 amino acids. Trimming left V 5 bases short and J 3 bases short, with 8 bases between. The CDR3 nucleotides read TGTGCCAGCAGCTCCCGGGACTACAATGAGCAGTTCTTC. As protein: CASSSRDYNEQFF.

With respect to this clonotype: Compared with germline, one end of the junction differs, possibly owing to a read error. This chain joins TRBV20-1 and TRBJ2-7; 8 bases agree with TRBD2. Germline V lookup: CDR1 DFQATT, CDR2 SNEGSKA (reference sequence). The CDR3 runs to 15 residues. For the CDR3, the DNA is TGCAGTTCTAGTCCTCCGGGAGGGTCCTCCTACGAGCAGTACTTC. Translating gives CSSSPPGGSSYEQYF.

The genes are TRBV3-1 and TRBJ2-1; the D gene could be TRBD1 or TRBD2 (5 bases each). Between the trimmed V and J ends, which lost 4 bases and 4 bases, there was a span of 11 bases. Germline V gene sequence: CDR1 LGHDT, CDR2 YNNKEL (reference sequence). CDR3 length: 14 residues. The CDR3 here is CASSRGSTYNEQFF. In DNA, the CDR3 is TGTGCCAGCAGCCGGGGGTCGACTTACAATGAGCAGTTCTTC.

The rearrangement joins TRBV7-2 to TRBJ2-1; 12 bases match TRBD2. There are 16 residues in the CDR3. Germline CDR1 is SGHTA and CDR2 is FQGNSA. The trim removed 5 bases at V and 8 bases at J, leaving 10 bases unmatched. The CDR3 DNA sequence: TGTGCCAGCAGCCCGATACCTAGCGGGAGGGTACATGAGCAGTTCTTC. This gives the protein CASSPIPSGRVHEQFF.